This entry describes one TCR beta chain. This record comes from a study of shared clonotypes between healthy human individuals. Researchers divided each subset's genomic DNA evenly across several immunoSEQ plates. Clones were read by immunoSEQ multiplex PCR, and TCRdb kept only the in-frame ones, dropping some. The data show some 2,000,000 clones, approximately 95% seen once. Terminally differentiated effector memory CD45RA+ cells were excluded by CCR7 positive selection of CD45RO-negative cells. In germline, CDR1 is MDHEN, CDR2 SYDVKM. V was clipped by 5 bases and J by 0 bases; unmatched bases: 14. The CDR3 totals 18 residues.

The sample comprised naive CD8+ T cells sorted from blood. The source of this sequence is a man aged 18 to 35 in good health. V usage is TRBV28 and J usage is TRBJ2-3, with 7 bases lining up with TRBD1. The CDR3 nucleotides read TGTGCCAGCAGTCCACCAGGGGGACACACTACTAGCACAGATACGCAGTATTTT. Translated, it gives CASSPPGGHTTSTDTQYF. Based on the CDR3 plus reference TRBV28 and TRBJ2-3, the full variable domain is DVKVTQSSRYLVKRTGEKVFLECVQDMDHENMFWYRQDPGLGLRLIYFSYDVKMKEKGDIPEGYSVSREKKERFSLILESASTNQTSMYLCASSPPGGHTTSTDTQYFGPGTRLTVL.